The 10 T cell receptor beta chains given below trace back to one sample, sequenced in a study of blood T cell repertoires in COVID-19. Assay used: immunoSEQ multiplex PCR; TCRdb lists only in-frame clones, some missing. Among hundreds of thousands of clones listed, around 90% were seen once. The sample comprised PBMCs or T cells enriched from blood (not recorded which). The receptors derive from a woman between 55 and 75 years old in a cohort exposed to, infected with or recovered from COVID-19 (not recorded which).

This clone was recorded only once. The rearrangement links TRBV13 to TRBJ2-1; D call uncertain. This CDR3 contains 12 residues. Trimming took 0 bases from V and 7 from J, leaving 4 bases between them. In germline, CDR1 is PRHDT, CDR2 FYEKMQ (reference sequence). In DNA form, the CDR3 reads TGTGCCAGCAGCTTAGGATCTAATGAGCAGTTCTTC. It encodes CASSLGSNEQFF.

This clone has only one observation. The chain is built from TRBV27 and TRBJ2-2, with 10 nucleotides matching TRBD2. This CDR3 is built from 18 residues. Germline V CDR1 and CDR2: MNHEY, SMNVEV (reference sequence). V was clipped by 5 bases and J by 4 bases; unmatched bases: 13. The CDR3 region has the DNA TGTGCCAGCAGTATGCCACTCCTAGCGGGAGCTGTCACCGGGGAGCTGTTTTTT. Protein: CASSMPLLAGAVTGELFF.

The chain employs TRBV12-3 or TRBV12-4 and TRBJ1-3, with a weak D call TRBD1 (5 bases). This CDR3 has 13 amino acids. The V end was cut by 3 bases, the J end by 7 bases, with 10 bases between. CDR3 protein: CASSLGDWNTIYF. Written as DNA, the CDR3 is TGTGCCAGCAGTTTGGGGGACTGGAACACCATATATTTT.

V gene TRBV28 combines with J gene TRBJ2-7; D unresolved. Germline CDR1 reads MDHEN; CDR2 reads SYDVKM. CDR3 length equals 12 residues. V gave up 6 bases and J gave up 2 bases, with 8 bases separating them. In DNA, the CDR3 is TGTGCCAGCAGCGGTAGTACCTACGAGCAGTACTTC. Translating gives CASSGSTYEQYF.

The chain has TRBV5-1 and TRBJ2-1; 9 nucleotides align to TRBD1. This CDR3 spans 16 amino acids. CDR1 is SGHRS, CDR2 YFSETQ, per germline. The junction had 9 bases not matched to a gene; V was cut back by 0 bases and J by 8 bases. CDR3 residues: CASSLGTGTGWDEQFF. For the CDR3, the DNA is TGCGCCAGCAGCTTGGGTACCGGGACAGGGTGGGATGAGCAGTTCTTC.

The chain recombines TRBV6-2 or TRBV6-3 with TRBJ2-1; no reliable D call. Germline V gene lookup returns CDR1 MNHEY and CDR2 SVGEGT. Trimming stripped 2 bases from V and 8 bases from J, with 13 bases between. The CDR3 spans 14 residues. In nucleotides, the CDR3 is TGTGCCAGCAGTTACAGGCAGGAATTCGATGAGCAGTTCTTC. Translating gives CASSYRQEFDEQFF.

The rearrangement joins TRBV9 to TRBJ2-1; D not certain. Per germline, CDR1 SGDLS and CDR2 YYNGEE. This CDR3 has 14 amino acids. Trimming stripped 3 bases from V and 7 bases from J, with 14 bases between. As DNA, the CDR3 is TGTGCCAGCAGCGCACGACTTGATTCTAATGAGCAGTTCTTC. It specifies CASSARLDSNEQFF.

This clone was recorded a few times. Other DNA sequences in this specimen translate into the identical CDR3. CDR3 in DNA: TGTGCCAGCAGTTTGAGGGCGTATGGCTACACCTTC. It encodes CASSLRAYGYTF. The rearrangement uses TRBV28 and TRBJ1-2; D ambiguous. V lost 3 bases, J lost 5 bases, and 7 bases lay in between. This CDR3 region has 12 residues. CDR1 MDHEN and CDR2 SYDVKM come from the germline V gene.

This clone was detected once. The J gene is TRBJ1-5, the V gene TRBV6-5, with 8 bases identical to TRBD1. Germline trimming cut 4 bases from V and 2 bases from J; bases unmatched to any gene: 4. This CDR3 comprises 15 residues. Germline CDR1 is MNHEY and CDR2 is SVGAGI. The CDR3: CASSLQQGGNQPQHF. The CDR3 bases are TGTGCCAGCAGTTTGCAACAGGGGGGCAATCAGCCCCAGCATTTT.

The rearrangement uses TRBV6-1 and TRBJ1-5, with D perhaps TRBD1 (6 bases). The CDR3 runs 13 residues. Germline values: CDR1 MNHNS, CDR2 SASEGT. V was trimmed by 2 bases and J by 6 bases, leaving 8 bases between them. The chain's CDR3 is CASSETGRQPQHF. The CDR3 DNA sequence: TGTGCCAGCAGTGAAACAGGGCGTCAGCCCCAGCATTTT.